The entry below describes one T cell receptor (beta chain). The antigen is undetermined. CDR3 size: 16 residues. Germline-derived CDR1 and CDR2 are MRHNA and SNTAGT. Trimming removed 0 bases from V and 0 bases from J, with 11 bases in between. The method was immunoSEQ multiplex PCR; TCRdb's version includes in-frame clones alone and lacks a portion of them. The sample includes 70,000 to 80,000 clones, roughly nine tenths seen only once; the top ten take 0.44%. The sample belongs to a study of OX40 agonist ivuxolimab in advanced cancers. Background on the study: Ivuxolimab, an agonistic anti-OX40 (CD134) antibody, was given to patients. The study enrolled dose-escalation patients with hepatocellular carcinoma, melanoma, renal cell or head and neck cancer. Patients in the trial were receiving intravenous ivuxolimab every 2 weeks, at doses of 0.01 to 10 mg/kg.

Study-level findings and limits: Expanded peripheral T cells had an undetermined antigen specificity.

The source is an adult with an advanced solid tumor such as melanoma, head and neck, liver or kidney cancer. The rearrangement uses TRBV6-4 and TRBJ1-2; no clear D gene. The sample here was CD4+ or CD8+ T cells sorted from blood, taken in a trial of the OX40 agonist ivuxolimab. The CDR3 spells CASSDSQEQANYGYTF. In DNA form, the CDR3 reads TGTGCCAGCAGTGACTCCCAGGAACAAGCTAACTATGGCTACACCTTC.